This T cell receptor beta chain comes out of a study of siplizumab effects on memory and regulatory T cells. Study-level findings and limits: Naive or memory phenotype assignment was not possible for roughly 80-95% of proliferating CD4+ or CD8+ clones. Solely a minor proportion of alloreactive clones could be assigned to unstimulated subsets. Siplizumab cultures yielded proliferating Tregs whose suppressive function was not confirmed.

Germline V gene data show CDR1 as SGHTA and CDR2 as FQGNSA. The CDR3 spans 14 residues. The ends were cut back, 5 bases at V and 4 bases at J, with 12 bases in the middle. Profiling relied on immunoSEQ multiplex PCR, and the TCRdb table lists in-frame clones only, not all of them. This table has about 97,000 clones, about 93% appearing once. As to this clone: Its cognate antigen is unknown.

Sequenced material: non-Treg CD4+ T cells sorted from blood. The chain couples TRBV7-2 to TRBJ2-1; D gene uncertain. This receptor was obtained from a human donor in good health. The CDR3 nucleotides read TGTGCCAGCAGCCCAAGCAGAGAATACAATGAGCAGTTCTTC. It yields the protein CASSPSREYNEQFF. Full variable domain (remainder filled in from reference TRBV7-2 and TRBJ2-1): GAGVSQSPSNKVTEKGKDVELRCDPISGHTALYWYRQSLGQGLEFLIYFQGNSAPDKSGLPSDRFSAERTGGSVSTLTIQRTQQEDSAVYLCASSPSREYNEQFFGPGTRLTVL.